This T cell receptor beta chain was sequenced for a study of long-term antiretroviral therapy in people with HIV. Study summary: About a decade before 2015, the earliest samples were taken when ART was typically delayed.

This CDR3 comprises 17 residues. The germline V gene has CDR1 MGHRA and CDR2 YSYEKL. Deletions cut 0 bases from V and 4 bases from J, with 18 bases between. Inclusion required at least two post-ART and at least one pre-ART PBMC samples. The content of samples before DNA extraction was roughly 0.95-11 million cryopreserved PBMC. This clone was detected only a few times. The libraries were made with immunoSEQ v3.0 at survey level. Clones were sequenced by immunoSEQ multiplex PCR, and TCRdb holds only the in-frame ones, with some missing. The data show 45,000 or so clones, about 96% seen once. The chain has TRBV4-1 and TRBJ2-5; no firm D call. Sequences were derived from unsorted PBMCs, sampled 3.7 years after starting antiretroviral therapy. The source of this sequence is a woman aged 45-59 years with HIV. CDR3 protein: CASSQDRETPVAETQYF. The CDR3 DNA sequence: TGCGCCAGCAGCCAAGATCGTGAGACCCCGGTAGCAGAGACCCAGTACTTC.